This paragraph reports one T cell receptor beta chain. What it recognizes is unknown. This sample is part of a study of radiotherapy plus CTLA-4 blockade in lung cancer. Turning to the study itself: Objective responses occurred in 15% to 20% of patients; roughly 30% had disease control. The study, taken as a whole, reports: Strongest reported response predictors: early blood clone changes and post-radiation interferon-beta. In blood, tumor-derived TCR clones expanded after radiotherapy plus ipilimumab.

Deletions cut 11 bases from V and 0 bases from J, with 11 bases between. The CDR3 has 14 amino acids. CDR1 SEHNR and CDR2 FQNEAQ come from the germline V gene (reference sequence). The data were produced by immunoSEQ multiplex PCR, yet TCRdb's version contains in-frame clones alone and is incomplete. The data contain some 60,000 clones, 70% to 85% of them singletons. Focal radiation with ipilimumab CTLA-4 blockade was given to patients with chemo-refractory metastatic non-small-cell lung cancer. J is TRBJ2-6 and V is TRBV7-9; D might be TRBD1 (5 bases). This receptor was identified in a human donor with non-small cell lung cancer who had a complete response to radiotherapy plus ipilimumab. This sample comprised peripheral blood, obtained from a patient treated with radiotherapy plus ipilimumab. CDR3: CALRADSGANVLTF. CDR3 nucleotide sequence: TGTGCCCTCAGGGCGGACTCTGGGGCCAACGTCCTGACTTTC.